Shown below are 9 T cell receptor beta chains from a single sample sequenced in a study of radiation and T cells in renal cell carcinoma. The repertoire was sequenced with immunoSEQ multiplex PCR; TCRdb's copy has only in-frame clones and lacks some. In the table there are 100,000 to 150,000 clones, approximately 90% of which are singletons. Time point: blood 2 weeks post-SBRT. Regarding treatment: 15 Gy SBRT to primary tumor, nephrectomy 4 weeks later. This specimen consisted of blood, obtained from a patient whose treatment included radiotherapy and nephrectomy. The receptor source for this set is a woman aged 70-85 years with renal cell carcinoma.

CDR3 loop: CASSSHVSGQTAYEQYF. The CDR3 coding sequence is TGTGCCAGCAGTTCCCACGTATCGGGCCAAACCGCCTACGAGCAGTACTTC. V usage is TRBV7-2 and J usage is TRBJ2-7; D gene unclear. V gave up 6 bases and J gave up 2 bases, with 23 bases separating them. The CDR3 has 17 amino acids. CDR1 is SGHTA, CDR2 FQGNSA, per germline.

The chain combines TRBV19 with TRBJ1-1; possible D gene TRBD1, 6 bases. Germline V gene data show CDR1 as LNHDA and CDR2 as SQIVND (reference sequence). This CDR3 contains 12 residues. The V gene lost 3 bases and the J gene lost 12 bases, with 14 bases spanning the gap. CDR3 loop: CASSIAGGESFF. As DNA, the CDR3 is TGTGCCAGTAGTATCGCGGGGGGCGAGTCTTTCTTT.

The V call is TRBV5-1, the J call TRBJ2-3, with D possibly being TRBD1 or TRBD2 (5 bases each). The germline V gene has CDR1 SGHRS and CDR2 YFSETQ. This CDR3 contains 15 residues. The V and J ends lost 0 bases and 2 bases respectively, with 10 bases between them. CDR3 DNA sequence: TGCGCCAGCAGCTTGGATGGGGGTGACACAGATACGCAGTATTTT. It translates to CASSLDGGDTDTQYF.

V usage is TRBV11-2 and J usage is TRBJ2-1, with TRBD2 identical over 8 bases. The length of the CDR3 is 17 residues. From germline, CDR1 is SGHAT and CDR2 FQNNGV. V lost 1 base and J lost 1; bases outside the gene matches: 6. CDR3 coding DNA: TGTGCCAGCAGCTTAGTTACTGGCGGGGGGTCCTACAATGAGCAGTTCTTC. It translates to CASSLVTGGGSYNEQFF.

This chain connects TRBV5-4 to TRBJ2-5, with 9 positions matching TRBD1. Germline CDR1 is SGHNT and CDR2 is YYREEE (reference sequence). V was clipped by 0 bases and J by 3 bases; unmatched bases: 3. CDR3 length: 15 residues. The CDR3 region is CASSLDTGGKETQYF. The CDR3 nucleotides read TGTGCCAGCAGCTTGGATACAGGGGGCAAAGAGACCCAGTACTTC.

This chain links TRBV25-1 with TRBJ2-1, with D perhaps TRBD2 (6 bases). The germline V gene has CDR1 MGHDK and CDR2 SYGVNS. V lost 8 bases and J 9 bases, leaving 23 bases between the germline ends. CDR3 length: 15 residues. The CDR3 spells CASGILVGGASEQFF. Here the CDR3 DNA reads TGTGCCAGCGGGATCCTAGTAGGCGGGGCTAGTGAGCAGTTCTTC.

The CDR3 is CASSVVQGVTGELFF. CDR3 DNA sequence: TGTGCCAGCAGCGTAGTCCAGGGGGTCACCGGGGAGCTGTTTTTT. The chain carries TRBV9 and TRBJ2-2, with 7 bases lining up with TRBD1. In germline, CDR1 is SGDLS, CDR2 YYNGEE. This CDR3 is 15 amino acids long. Germline trimming cut 0 bases from V and 4 bases from J; bases unmatched to any gene: 3.

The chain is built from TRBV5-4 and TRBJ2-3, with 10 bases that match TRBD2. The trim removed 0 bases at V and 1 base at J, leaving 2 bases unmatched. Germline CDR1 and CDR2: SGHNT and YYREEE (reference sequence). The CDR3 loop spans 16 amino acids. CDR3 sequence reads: CASSLGLAGGTDTQYF. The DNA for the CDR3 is TGTGCCAGCAGCTTGGGTCTAGCGGGGGGCACAGATACGCAGTATTTT. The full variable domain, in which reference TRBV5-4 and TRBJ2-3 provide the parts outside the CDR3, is ETGVTQSPTHLIKTRGQQVTLRCSSQSGHNTVSWYQQALGQGPQFIFQYYREEENGRGNFPPRFSGLQFPNYSSELNVNALELDDSALYLCASSLGLAGGTDTQYFGPGTRLTVL.

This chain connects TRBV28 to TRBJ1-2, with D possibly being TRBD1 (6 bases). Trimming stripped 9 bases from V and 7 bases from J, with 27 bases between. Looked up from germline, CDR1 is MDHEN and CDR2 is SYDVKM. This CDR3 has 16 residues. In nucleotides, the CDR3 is TGTGCCAGTGACACCAAAAAGCTCAGGGGTTTGTTTGGCTACACCTTC. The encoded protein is CASDTKKLRGLFGYTF.